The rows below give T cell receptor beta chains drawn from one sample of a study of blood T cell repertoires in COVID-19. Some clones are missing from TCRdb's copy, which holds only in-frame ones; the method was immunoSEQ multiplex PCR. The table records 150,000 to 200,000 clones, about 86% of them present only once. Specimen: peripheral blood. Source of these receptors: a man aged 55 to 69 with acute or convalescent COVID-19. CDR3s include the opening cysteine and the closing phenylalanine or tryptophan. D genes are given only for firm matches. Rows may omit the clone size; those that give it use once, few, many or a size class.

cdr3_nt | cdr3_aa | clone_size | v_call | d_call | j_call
TGCGCCAGCAGCGGACGACAGGGATCGAACACCGGGGAGCTGTTTTTT | CASSGRQGSNTGELFF | . | TRBV5-1 | TRBD1 | TRBJ2-2
TGTGCCAGCAGTGATGGGACACTGGACACTGAAGCTTTCTTT | CASSDGTLDTEAFF | . | TRBV2 | . | TRBJ1-1
TGTGCCAGCAGCTTAAATGAGCTAGCGGGAGGCAAGAACACCGGGGAGCTGTTTTTT | CASSLNELAGGKNTGELFF | . | TRBV7-9 | TRBD2 | TRBJ2-2
TGTGCCAGCAGCTTAATGCCCAGCGGGGTCCACGAGCAGTACTTC | CASSLMPSGVHEQYF | . | TRBV7-3 | TRBD2 | TRBJ2-7
TGTGCCAGCAGACGAGCGGGAGGGCCGCATGAGCAGTTCTTC | CASRRAGGPHEQFF | . | TRBV25-1 | TRBD2 | TRBJ2-1
TGTGCCAGCAGCTTGGGACTAGCAGCAGATACGCAGTATTTT | CASSLGLAADTQYF | . | TRBV7-9 | TRBD2 | TRBJ2-3
TGTGCCAGCAGTTACTCGGACCTCGGGGAGCGCTACACCTTC | CASSYSDLGERYTF | . | TRBV6-5 | . | TRBJ1-2
TGTGCCAGCAGCGTAGGGGGCAGGGAGGTGCACTATGGCTACACCTTC | CASSVGGREVHYGYTF | few | TRBV9 | . | TRBJ1-2
TGTGCCACCAGGGGGTCCTCACTCAACGGGGAGCTGTTTTTT | CATRGSSLNGELFF | . | TRBV19 | TRBD1 | TRBJ2-2
TGCGCCAGCAGCTTGGAGGGACAGGGCTACAATGAGCAGTTCTTC | CASSLEGQGYNEQFF | . | TRBV5-1 | TRBD1 | TRBJ2-1
TGTGCCAGCAGCGGGGGGCTGAGCACAGATACGCAGTATTTT | CASSGGLSTDTQYF | . | TRBV6-5 | . | TRBJ2-3